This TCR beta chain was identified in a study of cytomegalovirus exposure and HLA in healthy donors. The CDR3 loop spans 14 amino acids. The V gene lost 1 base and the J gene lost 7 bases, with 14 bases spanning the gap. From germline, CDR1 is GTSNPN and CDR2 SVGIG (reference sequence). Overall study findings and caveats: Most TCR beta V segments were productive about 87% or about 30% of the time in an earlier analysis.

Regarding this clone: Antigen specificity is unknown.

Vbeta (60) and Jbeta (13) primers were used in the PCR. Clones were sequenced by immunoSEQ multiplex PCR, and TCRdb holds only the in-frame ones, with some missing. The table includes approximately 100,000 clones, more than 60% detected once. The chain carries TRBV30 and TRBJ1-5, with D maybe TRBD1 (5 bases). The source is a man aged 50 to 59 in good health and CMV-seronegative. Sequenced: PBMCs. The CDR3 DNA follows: TGTGCCTGGAGTGGGGGGGGTGGGGAACAGCCCCAGCATTTT. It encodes CAWSGGGGEQPQHF. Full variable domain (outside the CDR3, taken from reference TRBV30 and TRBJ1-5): SQTIHQWPATLVQPVGSPLSLECTVEGTSNPNLYWYRQAAGRGLQLLFYSVGIGQISSEVPQNLSASRPQDRQFILSSKKLLLSDSGFYLCAWSGGGGEQPQHFGDGTRLSIL.